These 26 T cell receptor beta chains came from one sample sequenced in a study of CD8 T cells in ankylosing spondylitis. TCRdb re-derived calls from the 5' RACE reads in MiXCR, one entry per CDR3 protein. The sample includes roughly 130,000 distinct CDR3 sequences, roughly 13% seen only once; the top ten take 3%. Sample: blood, either unsorted or a sorted T cell fraction (not recorded which). The receptors derive from a female donor with ankylosing spondylitis or in good health (not recorded which).

Ten or more counts support this clonotype. The rearrangement links TRBV4-1 to TRBJ2-3, with D possibly being TRBD1 or TRBD2 (5 bases each). V was pared by 0 bases and J by 5 bases, with 18 bases between. This CDR3 is 17 amino acids long. Germline values: CDR1 MGHRA, CDR2 YSYEKL. CDR3 sequence: CASSQDRGPTVEDTQYF. The DNA for the CDR3 is TGCGCCAGCAGCCAAGATCGGGGCCCGACTGTCGAAGATACGCAGTATTTT.

In this sample, this clonotype turned up a few times. CDR3 sequence (DNA): TGCGCCAGCAGCCAATACGGGGGCCAGTACAATGAGCAGTTCTTC. This encodes CASSQYGGQYNEQFF. V is TRBV5-1 and J is TRBJ2-1; D possibly matches TRBD1 or TRBD2 (6 bases each). The CDR3 has 15 amino acids. Trimming left V 4 bases short and J 4 bases short, with 15 bases between. Germline V CDR1 and CDR2: SGHRS, YFSETQ.

This clonotype was observed a handful of times. The CDR3 spells CASSLSGQRYNQPQHF. Written as DNA, the CDR3 is TGTGCCAGCAGCCTTTCGGGACAGCGTTACAATCAGCCCCAGCATTTT. V is TRBV7-2 and J is TRBJ1-5; 7 nucleotides line up with TRBD1. With V trimmed by 5 bases and J by 3 bases, 10 bases remained unmatched. Germline loops: CDR1 SGHTA, CDR2 FQGNSA. The CDR3 runs to 16 residues.

This clonotype was found a few times. The V and J genes are TRBV6-1 and TRBJ2-3, with 8 positions matching TRBD2. V lost 4 bases, J lost 5 bases, and 5 bases stayed unmatched. CDR3 length equals 14 residues. Per germline, CDR1 MNHNS and CDR2 SASEGT. Written as DNA, the CDR3 is TGTGCCAGCAGTGCCCAGAGCGGGGGAGATACGCAGTATTTT. This gives the protein CASSAQSGGDTQYF.

This clonotype came up many times. The chain combines TRBV4-2 with TRBJ1-2; 10 bases agree with TRBD1. Germline V lookup: CDR1 LGHNA, CDR2 YNFKEQ. Trimming cost V 0 bases and J 2 bases; bases outside gene matches: 9. CDR3 size: 18 residues. CDR3 coding DNA: TGTGCCAGCAGCCAAGAGCGGACAGGGGGATGGGTCAACTATGGCTACACCTTC. Its translation is CASSQERTGGWVNYGYTF.

The chain carries TRBV12-3 or TRBV12-4 and TRBJ1-2; 11 bases line up with TRBD1. The CDR3 spans 14 residues. The J segment lost 8 bases and the V segment lost 6 bases, leaving 8 bases of the junction unmatched. Written as DNA, the CDR3 is TGTGCCAGCAGAATCAATGGACAGGGGGCGGGCTACACCTTC. Translating it yields CASRINGQGAGYTF.

This clonotype was seen a handful of times. This rearrangement joins TRBV18 to TRBJ2-1; D is possibly TRBD1 (5 bases). The CDR3 has 17 residues. CDR1 is KGHSH and CDR2 is LQKENI in the germline V gene. Trimming took 2 bases from V and 5 from J, leaving 19 bases between them. The CDR3, as DNA: TGTGCCAGCTCACCAAAAGGGGCTTTGAGTCGCGACAATGAGCAGTTCTTC. Translation gives CASSPKGALSRDNEQFF.

The genes are TRBV20-1 and TRBJ1-1; 9 nucleotides line up with TRBD1. In germline, CDR1 is DFQATT, CDR2 SNEGSKA (reference sequence). This CDR3 contains 13 residues. Losses at the gene ends were 3 bases for V and 7 bases for J; bases not matched to a gene: 6. CDR3 sequence reads: CSASQTGGSEAFF. In DNA, the CDR3 is TGCAGTGCTAGCCAGACAGGGGGGAGTGAAGCTTTCTTT.

The rearrangement joins TRBV6-6 to TRBJ2-7, with TRBD2 as a possible D gene (6 bases). Trimming took 7 bases from V and 11 from J, leaving 15 bases between them. Germline V gene lookup returns CDR1 MNHNY and CDR2 SVGAGI (reference sequence). The CDR3 runs 11 residues. CDR3 nucleotides: TGTGCCAGCAACCAAGGTACTAGCAAGTACTTC. Its protein product is CASNQGTSKYF.

The table lists this clonotype with many counts. The chain is built from TRBV6-1 and TRBJ2-2, with a tentative D call TRBD2 (5 bases). The CDR3 consists of 15 residues. CDR1 and CDR2 from the germline V gene are MNHNS and SASEGT. Trimming cost V 5 bases and J 5 bases, with 15 bases left between them. Here the CDR3 DNA reads TGTGCCAGCAGTCCCCGGGGAAGGAATACCGGGGAGCTGTTTTTT. Its translation is CASSPRGRNTGELFF.

This clonotype showed up many times. The chain uses TRBV24-1 and TRBJ2-1; a possible D gene is TRBD1 (5 bases). The germline V gene has CDR1 KGHDR and CDR2 SFDVKD. This CDR3 is 12 amino acids long. Deletions cut 4 bases from V and 7 bases from J, with 7 bases between. Here the CDR3 reads CATSETENEQFF. The CDR3 DNA follows: TGTGCCACCAGTGAGACAGAGAATGAGCAGTTCTTC.

At least ten counts were recorded for this clonotype. V and J are TRBV3-1 and TRBJ2-4, with D perhaps matching TRBD2 (5 bases). The ends were cut back, 1 base at V and 1 base at J, with 20 bases in the middle. CDR1 and CDR2 (germline): LGHDT, YNNKEL (reference sequence). The CDR3 sequence is 19 residues long. CDR3 sequence reads: CASSQGQARLLMAKNIQYF. Here the CDR3 DNA reads TGTGCCAGCAGCCAAGGGCAGGCCCGACTACTTATGGCCAAAAACATTCAGTACTTC.

This clonotype appeared a few times. V is TRBV25-1 and J is TRBJ2-1; TRBD2 matches at 10 bases. V trimming: 4 bases; J trimming: 5 bases; junction bases outside the gene matches: 11. CDR3 size: 17 residues. Germline CDR1 is MGHDK and CDR2 is SYGVNS. The CDR3 DNA sequence: TGTGCCAGCAGTGCCGGGACAGGACTAGCGGCCCACAATGAGCAGTTCTTC. Translated: CASSAGTGLAAHNEQFF. The full variable domain, with the rest looked up from reference TRBV25-1 and TRBJ2-1, is EADIYQTPRYLVIGTGKKITLECSQTMGHDKMYWYQQDPGMELHLIHYSYGVNSTEKGDLSSESTVSRIRTEHFPLTLESARPSHTSQYLCASSAGTGLAAHNEQFFGPGTRLTVL.

The V gene is TRBV5-1, the J gene TRBJ1-2; perhaps TRBD1 as D (5 bases). The V end was cut by 4 bases, the J end by 0 bases, with 10 bases between. The CDR3 consists of 14 residues. Germline-derived CDR1 and CDR2 are SGHRS and YFSETQ. CDR3 loop: CASSPRQTNYGYTF. The CDR3 nucleotides are TGCGCCAGCAGCCCAAGACAGACTAACTATGGCTACACCTTC.

This clonotype was observed many times. The chain carries TRBV10-3 and TRBJ2-5; TRBD1 might be the D (5 bases). The germline V gene encodes CDR1 ENHRY and CDR2 SYGVKD. This CDR3 region has 14 residues. Trimming left V 0 bases short and J 2 bases short, with 7 bases between. The CDR3 sequence is CAISESDRQETQYF. CDR3 coding DNA: TGTGCCATCAGTGAGTCAGACAGACAAGAGACCCAGTACTTC.

This clonotype turned up a few times. The chain couples TRBV5-1 to TRBJ2-5, with 9 bases lining up with TRBD1. CDR1 is SGHRS, CDR2 YFSETQ, per germline. The CDR3 extends over 14 amino acids. The V gene end was trimmed by 3 bases and the J gene end by 3 bases; junction bases not matched to a gene: 3. CDR3 loop: CASSSWTGEETQYF. The CDR3 nucleotides read TGCGCCAGCAGCTCTTGGACAGGGGAAGAGACCCAGTACTTC. The full variable domain, in which reference TRBV5-1 and TRBJ2-5 provide the parts outside the CDR3, is KAGVTQTPRYLIKTRGQQVTLSCSPISGHRSVSWYQQTPGQGLQFLFEYFSETQRNKGNFPGRFSGRQFSNSRSEMNVSTLELGDSALYLCASSSWTGEETQYFGPGTRLLVL.

This clonotype was found many times. The rearrangement joins TRBV20-1 to TRBJ2-1; TRBD2 matches 8 bases. Germline V gene sequence: CDR1 DFQATT, CDR2 SNEGSKA (reference sequence). This CDR3 is 12 amino acids long. The J segment lost 9 bases and the V segment lost 3 bases, leaving 4 bases of the junction unmatched. CDR3 in amino acids: CSASGRAFEQFF. The CDR3 DNA sequence: TGCAGTGCTAGCGGGAGGGCCTTTGAGCAGTTCTTC.

This clonotype was observed a handful of times. V usage is TRBV5-5 and J usage is TRBJ2-3, with D perhaps TRBD1 or TRBD2 (6 bases each). Germline V gives CDR1 SGHKS, CDR2 YYEKEE (reference sequence). V was clipped by 0 bases and J by 7 bases, with 12 bases between them. This CDR3 region has 14 residues. The DNA for the CDR3 is TGTGCCAGCAGCTTGGAAGGGGGGACAAATACGCAGTATTTT. Its protein is CASSLEGGTNTQYF.

This clonotype was counted at least ten times. The chain is built from TRBV20-1 and TRBJ1-5; D gene unclear. With 0 bases removed from V and 3 bases from J, the gap between germline ends came to 6 bases. Germline CDR1 DFQATT, CDR2 SNEGSKA (reference sequence). This CDR3 spans 13 amino acids. The CDR3 spells CSAREGVNQPQHF. Written as DNA, the CDR3 is TGCAGTGCTAGAGAGGGAGTCAATCAGCCCCAGCATTTT.

The chain uses TRBV5-6 and TRBJ2-3; perhaps D is TRBD1 or TRBD2 (5 bases each). The CDR3 runs 16 residues. Germline V gives CDR1 SGHDT, CDR2 YYEEEE. Trimming removed 3 bases at V and 6 bases at J, with 20 bases between. The DNA of the CDR3 is TGTGCCAGCAGCTCGAGGAAGGGGCCTCGGGGCGATACGCAGTATTTT. This codes for CASSSRKGPRGDTQYF. The whole variable domain, remainder taken from reference TRBV5-6 and TRBJ2-3, is DAGVTQSPTHLIKTRGQQVTLRCSPKSGHDTVSWYQQALGQGPQFIFQYYEEEERQRGNFPDRFSGHQFPNYSSELNVNALLLGDSALYLCASSSRKGPRGDTQYFGPGTRLTVL.

The genes are TRBV7-6 and TRBJ2-7; D could derive from TRBD1 or TRBD2 (5 bases each). The germline V and J ends were trimmed by 4 bases and 0 bases, with 10 bases remaining between them. Germline V gene lookup returns CDR1 SGHVS and CDR2 FNYEAQ. The CDR3 extends over 14 amino acids. The CDR3 here is CASSYGGSSYEQYF. DNA of the CDR3: TGTGCCAGCAGCTATGGGGGAAGCTCCTACGAGCAGTACTTC.

The rearrangement uses TRBV5-1 and TRBJ2-1; D is ambiguous. Germline values: CDR1 SGHRS, CDR2 YFSETQ. Trimming took 4 bases from V and 12 from J, leaving 17 bases between them. The CDR3 runs 13 residues. Here the CDR3 DNA reads TGCGCCAGCAGCCCGGACCAAACGCTCGCGCAGTTCTTC. Amino acids: CASSPDQTLAQFF.

Turning to this clonotype: Since a much larger clone is just one base distant, this may be a read error. The chain combines TRBV29-1 with TRBJ2-5; D is unclear. Germline CDR1 reads SQVTM; CDR2 reads ANQGSEA. CDR3 length: 13 amino acids. The CDR3 loop reads CSARGNSQETQHF. The CDR3 nucleotides read TGCAGCGCACGTGGGAACTCCCAAGAGACCCAGCACTTC. Supplemented by reference TRBV29-1 and TRBJ2-5, the full variable domain reads SAVISQKPSRDICQRGTSLTIQCQVDSQVTMMFWYRQQPGQSLTLIATANQGSEATYESGFVIDKFPISRPNLTFSTLTVSNMSPEDSSIYLCSARGNSQETQHFGPGTRLLVL.

This clonotype was seen more than once but under ten times. This rearrangement joins TRBV19 to TRBJ2-2; no definite D call. The germline CDR1 and CDR2 sequences are LNHDA and SQIVND (reference sequence). V shed 0 bases and J shed 7 bases, with 9 bases lying between them. The CDR3 sequence is 14 residues long. The CDR3, as DNA: TGTGCCAGTAGTATAGAACTCGGCCGCGGGGAGCTGTTTTTT. This translates into CASSIELGRGELFF.

The chain combines TRBV5-1 with TRBJ1-4; D may be TRBD1 (6 bases). V lost 4 bases to trimming and J lost 6 bases, with 16 bases between them. Per germline, CDR1 SGHRS and CDR2 YFSETQ. This CDR3 is 15 amino acids long. CDR3 loop: CASSVQTGSHEKLFF. Here the CDR3 DNA reads TGCGCCAGCAGCGTACAAACAGGGTCTCATGAAAAACTGTTTTTT.

This clonotype was counted ten times or more. J is TRBJ1-2 and V is TRBV5-1; D ambiguous. The CDR3 extends over 14 amino acids. Per germline, CDR1 SGHRS and CDR2 YFSETQ. V shed 3 bases and J shed 4 bases, with 13 bases lying between them. The CDR3 sequence: CASSWQRAGYGYTF. DNA of the CDR3: TGCGCCAGCAGCTGGCAGAGAGCGGGCTATGGCTACACCTTC.